These 7 T cell receptor beta chains came from one sample sequenced in a study of blood T cell repertoires in COVID-19. Assay: immunoSEQ multiplex PCR; the TCRdb copy retains only in-frame clones and omits some. This table holds under 200,000 clones, 65% to 85% found once. Material: peripheral blood. The receptors here all came from a woman older than 75 with acute or convalescent COVID-19.

This clone occurred a few times. A read error may account for a junction end that differs from germline. The gene calls are TRBV5-4 and TRBJ2-7; D remains ambiguous. The CDR3 is made up of 13 amino acids. Germline V gene lookup returns CDR1 SGHNT and CDR2 YYREEE (reference sequence). CDR3 amino acids: CASSSDPGAGWHF. The CDR3 bases are TGTGCCAGCAGCTCCGACCCCGGTGCCGGGTGGCACTTC. The complete variable domain, with remaining parts taken from reference TRBV5-4 and TRBJ2-7, reads ETGVTQSPTHLIKTRGQQVTLRCSSQSGHNTVSWYQQALGQGPQFIFQYYREEENGRGNFPPRFSGLQFPNYSSELNVNALELDDSALYLCASSSDPGAGWHFGPGTRLTVT.

The genes are TRBV7-6 and TRBJ2-5; 7 nucleotides agree with TRBD2. Germline assignment: CDR1 SGHVS and CDR2 FNYEAQ. The CDR3 loop spans 12 amino acids. V was clipped by 5 bases and J by 5 bases; unmatched bases: 2. CDR3 in DNA: TGTGCCAGCAGCCAGGGAGGGGAGACCCAGTACTTC. Its protein is CASSQGGETQYF.

For the CDR3, the DNA is TGCGCCAGCAGCCAAGAAAGTGGGCTCGGGGAGCTGTTTTTT. Translation: CASSQESGLGELFF. J is TRBJ2-2 and V is TRBV4-1, with D uncertain. V was clipped by 0 bases and J by 7 bases, with 9 bases between them. The CDR3 covers 14 residues. Germline CDR1 reads MGHRA; CDR2 reads YSYEKL.

V is TRBV30 and J is TRBJ1-6; a possible D gene is TRBD1 (5 bases). Germline V gene data show CDR1 as GTSNPN and CDR2 as SVGIG (reference sequence). There are 12 residues in the CDR3. V lost 5 bases to trimming and J lost 14 bases, with 16 bases between them. CDR3 in amino acids: CAWQGLPEALHF. CDR3 nucleotide sequence: TGTGCCTGGCAGGGACTCCCCGAGGCCCTCCACTTT.

The rearrangement joins TRBV30 to TRBJ1-6; D unresolved. The CDR3 length is 15 residues. The germline gives CDR1 GTSNPN, CDR2 SVGIG (reference sequence). V was shortened by 2 bases and J by 7 bases, with 15 bases between the two germline ends. This CDR3 reads CAWSSAEGYNSPLHF. CDR3 nucleotide sequence: TGTGCCTGGAGTTCAGCTGAGGGCTACAATTCACCCCTCCACTTT.

V and J are TRBV7-9 and TRBJ1-2, with TRBD1 identical over 7 bases. Germline trimming cut 1 base from V and 4 bases from J; bases unmatched to any gene: 3. Germline CDR1 and CDR2: SEHNR and FQNEAQ (reference sequence). The CDR3 extends over 14 amino acids. The chain's CDR3 is CASSLGGQTYGYTF. The CDR3 coding sequence is TGTGCCAGCAGCTTAGGGGGACAGACCTATGGCTACACCTTC.

This clone has more than one count but fewer than ten. The chain has TRBV4-2 and TRBJ2-1; D might be TRBD2 (5 bases). This CDR3 has 14 residues. V was cut by 0 bases and J by 7 bases, with 10 bases left in between. The germline V gene has CDR1 LGHNA and CDR2 YNFKEQ. As DNA, the CDR3 is TGTGCCAGCAGCCAAGATAGAAGAGGGAATGAGCAGTTCTTC. This encodes CASSQDRRGNEQFF.